One sample yielded the 32 T cell receptor beta chains listed below, sequenced in a study of post-analysis software for immune sequencing data. Study observations and caveats: Patients used roughly five TRBV segments, including TRBV5-6, TRBV5-1 and TRBV20-1, more often than controls.

These receptors' antigens are unknown. Every TCR beta cDNA library bore unique molecular identifiers. TCRdb re-called the PCR reads through MiXCR, storing one row per CDR3 protein. Of roughly 730,000 distinct CDR3 sequences listed, about 32% were seen once; the top ten hold around 0.56%. Sequenced input: blood. The receptors come from a girl under 18 with multiple sclerosis.

The CDR3 is CASSNGGVRADTQYF. CDR3 nucleotide sequence: TGTGCCAGCAGCAATGGGGGAGTTCGCGCAGATACGCAGTATTTT. The chain links TRBV7-2 to TRBJ2-3; D could derive from TRBD1 or TRBD2 (5 bases each). The CDR3 spans 15 residues. With 5 bases removed from V and 4 bases from J, the gap between germline ends came to 16 bases. Germline-derived CDR1 and CDR2 are SGHTA and FQGNSA.

This clonotype has a handful of counts. V usage is TRBV5-5 and J usage is TRBJ1-4; unclear D gene. The CDR3 consists of 13 residues. The V gene lost 0 bases and the J gene lost 8 bases, with 8 bases spanning the gap. Germline V CDR1 and CDR2: SGHKS, YYEKEE (reference sequence). CDR3 in DNA: TGTGCCAGCAGCTTGGAATTTAGGGAAAAACTGTTTTTT. Translating it yields CASSLEFREKLFF. Based on the CDR3 plus reference TRBV5-5 and TRBJ1-4, the full variable domain is DAGVTQSPTHLIKTRGQQVTLRCSPISGHKSVSWYQQVLGQGPQFIFQYYEKEERGRGNFPDRFSARQFPNYSSELNVNALLLGDSALYLCASSLEFREKLFFGSGTQLSVL.

This clonotype showed up many times. The chain has TRBV20-1 and TRBJ2-5; D unresolved. The V end lost 1 base, the J end lost 5 bases, and 11 bases lay between the germline ends. CDR1 and CDR2 from the germline V gene are DFQATT and SNEGSKA (reference sequence). The CDR3 length is 13 residues. The CDR3 sequence: CSARVRVRETQYF. DNA for the CDR3: TGCAGTGCTAGAGTCCGGGTTCGGGAGACCCAGTACTTC.

The chain carries TRBV6-5 and TRBJ1-5; a possible D gene is TRBD1 (6 bases). The CDR3 contains 14 residues. Trimming took 8 bases from V and 7 from J, leaving 18 bases between them. The germline gives CDR1 MNHEY, CDR2 SVGAGI. The CDR3 nucleotides read TGTGCCAGCGCCCGCGCCGGGGGGCGGCAGCCCCAGCATTTT. Protein: CASARAGGRQPQHF.

V gene TRBV20-1 combines with J gene TRBJ2-1; possible D gene TRBD2, 6 bases. The germline V and J ends were trimmed by 5 bases and 7 bases, with 21 bases remaining between them. Per the germline V gene, CDR1 is DFQATT and CDR2 is SNEGSKA (reference sequence). This CDR3 contains 15 residues. CDR3: CSAGTLGDPGNEQFF. The CDR3, as DNA: TGCAGTGCTGGGACTCTAGGGGACCCCGGAAATGAGCAGTTCTTC.

This clonotype was found a few times. V and J are TRBV29-1 and TRBJ2-5; possibly TRBD2 for D (6 bases). This CDR3 region has 17 residues. Looked up from germline, CDR1 is SQVTM and CDR2 is ANQGSEA. Trimming left V 0 bases short and J 4 bases short, with 21 bases between. CDR3 region: CSVEDPLYSPGRETQYF. The CDR3 DNA reads as TGCAGCGTTGAAGACCCCCTCTATAGCCCCGGGAGAGAGACCCAGTACTTC. The whole variable domain, filled in from reference TRBV29-1 and TRBJ2-5, reads SAVISQKPSRDICQRGTSLTIQCQVDSQVTMMFWYRQQPGQSLTLIATANQGSEATYESGFVIDKFPISRPNLTFSTLTVSNMSPEDSSIYLCSVEDPLYSPGRETQYFGPGTRLLVL.

As for this clonotype: An end of the junction does not agree with germline; a read error may underlie this. V is TRBV14 and J is TRBJ2-5; the match to TRBD1 covers 7 bases. CDR1 and CDR2 (germline): SGHDN, FVKESK. This CDR3 has 13 residues. CDR3 in DNA: TGTGCCAGCAGCCGGACAGGTCAAGGGACCCAGTACTTC. As protein: CASSRTGQGTQYF.

The chain combines TRBV20-1 with TRBJ2-1; 12 positions agree with TRBD2. Germline V gene sequence: CDR1 DFQATT, CDR2 SNEGSKA (reference sequence). This CDR3 contains 19 residues. V shed 2 bases and J 8 bases; nucleotides not matched to a gene: 19. CDR3 nucleotides: TGCAGTGCTAGACTCCCCCGGGCTAGCGGGGGGGCCTTCCACGATGAGCAGTTCTTC. Its translation is CSARLPRASGGAFHDEQFF.

The chain links TRBV12-3 or TRBV12-4 to TRBJ1-2; maybe TRBD1 (6 bases). This CDR3 spans 13 amino acids. Deletions cut 6 bases from V and 6 bases from J, with 14 bases between. The CDR3 nucleotides read TGTGCCAGCAGCCTAACACCAGGGGATGGCTACACCTTC. This translates into CASSLTPGDGYTF.

This chain connects TRBV20-1 to TRBJ1-2; weak D call: TRBD1 (5 bases). The CDR3 is made up of 13 amino acids. The ends were cut back, 6 bases at V and 4 bases at J, with 15 bases in the middle. Per the germline V gene, CDR1 is DFQATT and CDR2 is SNEGSKA (reference sequence). The CDR3 loop is CSAQGEDLYGYTF. In DNA, the CDR3 is TGCAGTGCCCAAGGGGAAGACCTCTATGGCTACACCTTC.

This chain's CDR3 is CASSARLAGVTDTQYF. In nucleotides, the CDR3 is TGTGCCAGCAGCGCGAGACTAGCGGGAGTCACAGATACGCAGTATTTT. The chain carries TRBV9 and TRBJ2-3; the match to TRBD2 covers 12 bases. Per germline, CDR1 SGDLS and CDR2 YYNGEE. V shed 3 bases and J 2 bases; nucleotides not matched to a gene: 4. The CDR3 totals 16 residues.

The J gene is TRBJ2-3, the V gene TRBV7-2; perhaps TRBD1 as D (7 bases). Per the germline V gene, CDR1 is SGHTA and CDR2 is FQGNSA. The ends were cut back, 2 bases at V and 2 bases at J, with 14 bases in the middle. The CDR3 runs 16 residues. Here the CDR3 DNA reads TGTGCCAGCAGCTTATTCGCCAGGGGGGCCACAGATACGCAGTATTTT. It yields the protein CASSLFARGATDTQYF.

The chain recombines TRBV11-2 with TRBJ2-5, with 9 nucleotides matching TRBD2. The germline gives CDR1 SGHAT, CDR2 FQNNGV. V lost 5 bases, J lost 2 bases, and 3 bases stayed unmatched. There are 14 residues in the CDR3. CDR3 region: CASSRLAEQETQYF. CDR3 nucleotide sequence: TGTGCCAGCAGCCGACTAGCGGAGCAAGAGACCCAGTACTTC.

The gene calls are TRBV18 and TRBJ2-1; TRBD1 matches 12 bases. Germline values: CDR1 KGHSH, CDR2 LQKENI. This CDR3 comprises 16 residues. The V segment lost 0 bases and the J segment 8 bases; nucleotides outside the gene matches: 5. For the CDR3, the DNA is TGTGCCAGCTCACCACCGGGACAGGGGGCCGGGTATGAGCAGTTCTTC. It codes for CASSPPGQGAGYEQFF.

The chain combines TRBV11-3 with TRBJ2-1; D unclear. V lost 1 base and J lost 3, with 10 bases in between. Germline-derived CDR1 and CDR2 are SGHNT and YENEEA. This CDR3 is built from 15 residues. The CDR3 protein is CASSLGAGNYNEQFF. For the CDR3, the DNA is TGTGCCAGCAGCTTAGGCGCCGGAAACTACAATGAGCAGTTCTTC.

This clonotype has only a few counts. The gene calls are TRBV29-1 and TRBJ2-3; 11 nucleotides align to TRBD2. The V segment lost 2 bases and the J segment 5 bases; nucleotides outside the gene matches: 3. Germline values: CDR1 SQVTM, CDR2 ANQGSEA. This CDR3 region has 14 residues. CDR3 coding DNA: TGCAGCGTTGAATTAGCGGGGGGGCTAGATACGCAGTATTTT. Its translation is CSVELAGGLDTQYF.

This chain joins TRBV24-1 and TRBJ2-2; D is ambiguous. The CDR3 spans 15 residues. Per germline, CDR1 KGHDR and CDR2 SFDVKD. Trimming cost V 3 bases and J 6 bases, with 13 bases left between them. CDR3 DNA sequence: TGTGCCACCAGTGATCCGGGCCTTAATGCCGGGGAGCTGTTTTTT. Its translation is CATSDPGLNAGELFF.

The chain combines TRBV29-1 with TRBJ2-7, with 11 bases fitting TRBD1. From germline, CDR1 is SQVTM and CDR2 ANQGSEA. This CDR3 is built from 12 residues. Trimming removed 7 bases from V and 3 bases from J; junction bases left unmatched: 2. The CDR3 nucleotides read TGCAGCGCGGGACAGGGGGGCTACGAGCAGTACTTC. Its translation: CSAGQGGYEQYF.

This clonotype was counted a few times. The V gene is TRBV20-1, the J gene TRBJ2-5; TRBD2 is a possible D gene (5 bases). There are 15 residues in the CDR3. Germline CDR1 is DFQATT and CDR2 is SNEGSKA (reference sequence). V lost 6 bases, J lost 5 bases, and 22 bases lay in between. The CDR3, as DNA: TGCAGTGCGCCCGACCGGATTCAGCCGGGGGAGACCCAGTACTTC. It is translated as CSAPDRIQPGETQYF.

Concerning this clonotype itself: The junction departs from the called germline gene at one end, perhaps through a read error. The CDR3 nucleotides read TGTGCCTGCAGTCCCGCCGGGAGGTTGGGGGAGCAGTACTTC. Amino acid sequence: CACSPAGRLGEQYF. The V call is TRBV6-5, the J call TRBJ2-4, with TRBD2 matching over 7 bases. Germline values: CDR1 MNHEY, CDR2 SVGAGI. This CDR3 has 14 residues.

This clonotype was detected many times. The chain couples TRBV27 to TRBJ1-5; D is perhaps TRBD1 (6 bases). Between the trimmed V and J ends, which lost 6 bases and 6 bases, there was a span of 9 bases. From germline, CDR1 is MNHEY and CDR2 SMNVEV (reference sequence). The CDR3 loop spans 12 amino acids. CDR3 in DNA: TGTGCCAGCAGCCGAGGGGGTCAGCCCCAGCATTTT. Translation gives CASSRGGQPQHF.

The rearrangement joins TRBV4-1 to TRBJ1-6, with a tentative D call TRBD1 (5 bases). This CDR3 is 17 amino acids long. Looked up from germline, CDR1 is MGHRA and CDR2 is YSYEKL. V shed 1 base and J shed 8 bases, with 18 bases lying between them. CDR3 amino acids: CASSQGRFRVSDSPLHF. The CDR3 DNA reads as TGCGCCAGCAGCCAAGGCCGATTCAGGGTTTCGGATTCACCCCTCCACTTT.

The chain has TRBV5-1 and TRBJ2-7; D gene uncertain. The V gene's germline CDR1 is SGHRS and CDR2 YFSETQ. The V and J ends lost 2 bases and 1 base respectively, with 16 bases between them. This CDR3 comprises 16 residues. The CDR3 DNA reads TGCGCCAGCAGCTTAGGGCCGATCTTCCCTTCCTACGAGCAGTACTTC. Protein sequence: CASSLGPIFPSYEQYF.

This clonotype was recorded a few times. The gene calls are TRBV18 and TRBJ2-1, with a possible D match to TRBD1 (6 bases). Trimming removed 0 bases from V and 15 bases from J, with 15 bases in between. CDR1 is KGHSH and CDR2 is LQKENI in the germline V gene. The CDR3 is 13 amino acids. The CDR3 region is CASSPPNRVEGFF. CDR3 bases: TGTGCCAGCTCACCACCGAACAGGGTCGAAGGGTTCTTC.

This clonotype was seen repeatedly, ten times or more. DNA for the CDR3: TGTGCCATCTCACAGGGTAGCAATGAGCAGTTCTTC. Protein: CAISQGSNEQFF. The chain has TRBV10-3 and TRBJ2-1, with D tentatively TRBD1 (6 bases). Germline V gene data show CDR1 as ENHRY and CDR2 as SYGVKD. The CDR3 length is 12 residues. The germline V and J ends were trimmed by 8 bases and 6 bases, with 11 bases remaining between them.

The chain uses TRBV29-1 and TRBJ2-3; TRBD2 might be the D (6 bases). Germline-derived CDR1 and CDR2 are SQVTM and ANQGSEA. With 6 bases removed from V and 2 bases from J, the gap between germline ends came to 9 bases. This CDR3 spans 12 amino acids. The CDR3 nucleotides read TGCAGCGTGGCTAGCGACACAGATACGCAGTATTTT. Amino acids: CSVASDTDTQYF.

The table lists this clonotype with a few counts. The chain combines TRBV29-1 with TRBJ2-3; D unclear. V was pared by 4 bases and J by 0 bases, with 14 bases between. CDR1 is SQVTM and CDR2 is ANQGSEA in the germline V gene. The CDR3 covers 15 residues. The CDR3, as DNA: TGCAGCGTTGTAGGTCCCCGTGCTAGCACAGATACGCAGTATTTT. Encoded protein: CSVVGPRASTDTQYF.

This chain uses TRBV28 with TRBJ2-6, with D possibly matching TRBD1 (6 bases). Looked up from germline, CDR1 is MDHEN and CDR2 is SYDVKM. CDR3 length: 12 residues. V lost 6 bases to trimming and J lost 12 bases, with 12 bases between them. The CDR3 is CASSLTGTVLTF. CDR3 DNA sequence: TGTGCCAGCAGCTTAACAGGGACCGTCCTGACTTTC.

Ten or more counts support this clonotype. This chain joins TRBV20-1 and TRBJ2-1; possible D gene TRBD2, 6 bases. The CDR3 length is 14 residues. The ends were cut back, 6 bases at V and 3 bases at J, with 15 bases in the middle. Germline loops: CDR1 DFQATT, CDR2 SNEGSKA (reference sequence). The CDR3 loop reads CSARLGGDYNEQFF. CDR3 in DNA: TGCAGTGCCCGATTGGGCGGGGACTACAATGAGCAGTTCTTC.

This sequence joins TRBV6-5 and TRBJ1-2; no clear D. CDR3 size: 15 residues. The germline V and J ends were trimmed by 6 bases and 6 bases, with 20 bases remaining between them. Germline V lookup: CDR1 MNHEY, CDR2 SVGAGI. The CDR3 DNA follows: TGTGCCAGCAGAAGGACGGAAAACCCTAGGCATGGCTACACCTTC. As protein: CASRRTENPRHGYTF.

This clonotype was seen only once. The chain recombines TRBV6-1 with TRBJ2-2, with TRBD2 matching 7 bases. J lost 4 bases, V lost 5 bases, and 10 bases had no gene match. Germline V gene data show CDR1 as MNHNS and CDR2 as SASEGT. This CDR3 is 16 amino acids long. The CDR3 coding sequence is TGTGCCAGCAGTCCCCTTACGGGAGGAATCACCGGGGAGCTGTTTTTT. Translating gives CASSPLTGGITGELFF.

The gene calls are TRBV4-1 and TRBJ2-1; 12 bases align to TRBD2. V shed 3 bases, J shed 3 bases, and the junction held 9 bases outside the gene matches. The CDR3 covers 18 residues. Germline CDR1 reads MGHRA; CDR2 reads YSYEKL. The CDR3, as DNA: TGCGCCAGCAGCCAGGGACTAGCGGGCCCGGGCAGCTACAATGAGCAGTTCTTC. This sequence encodes CASSQGLAGPGSYNEQFF.